Each of the 30 T cell receptor beta chains below was sequenced from the same sample in a study of beta chain features in type 1 diabetes. The whole isolated RNA underwent reverse transcription, so sequencing captured expressed TCRB transcripts. Some clones are missing from TCRdb's copy, which holds only in-frame ones; the method was immunoSEQ multiplex PCR. The sample holds about 240,000 clones, 27% seen once. Sequenced input: central memory CD4+ T cells from blood. The receptors were gathered from a man in his thirties or forties in good health.

The chain joins TRBV27 to TRBJ2-7; tentatively, D is TRBD1 (7 bases). In germline, CDR1 is MNHEY, CDR2 SMNVEV (reference sequence). The CDR3 has 15 residues. Trimming stripped 5 bases from V and 3 bases from J, with 17 bases between. The DNA of the CDR3 is TGTGCCAGCAGTCCCAGGGGGGACAGCATCTACGAGCAGTACTTC. This sequence encodes CASSPRGDSIYEQYF.

The chain recombines TRBV7-2 with TRBJ2-3, with 7 nucleotides matching TRBD2. This CDR3 contains 15 residues. The V segment lost 4 bases and the J segment 4 bases; nucleotides outside the gene matches: 8. The germline gives CDR1 SGHTA, CDR2 FQGNSA. CDR3 loop: CASSYQSGRADTQYF. Written as DNA, the CDR3 is TGTGCCAGCAGCTACCAGTCAGGGAGGGCAGATACGCAGTATTTT.

J is TRBJ2-1 and V is TRBV7-9; D is undetermined. The germline CDR1 and CDR2 sequences are SEHNR and FQNEAQ (reference sequence). V gave up 5 bases and J gave up 7 bases, with 6 bases separating them. The CDR3 contains 11 residues. The CDR3, as DNA: TGTGCCAGCAGCCTCTTGAATGAGCAGTTCTTC. It is translated as CASSLLNEQFF.

This clone was seen more than once but under ten times. The same CDR3 can be traced to other DNA sequences in this sample. The chain recombines TRBV20-1 with TRBJ2-5; maybe TRBD2 (6 bases). Per the germline V gene, CDR1 is DFQATT and CDR2 is SNEGSKA (reference sequence). The CDR3 is made up of 11 amino acids. V lost 7 bases to trimming and J lost 2 bases, with 8 bases between them. The CDR3, as DNA: TGCAGTGTACGGGGGCAAGAGACCCAGTACTTC. The encoded protein is CSVRGQETQYF.

This clone was seen once. Here the CDR3 reads CATGQGEETQYF. DNA for the CDR3: TGTGCCACCGGACAGGGGGAAGAGACCCAGTACTTC. The chain is built from TRBV2 and TRBJ2-5, with 10 bases that match TRBD1. The germline V gene has CDR1 SNHLY and CDR2 FYNNEI. The length of the CDR3 is 12 residues. J was trimmed by 3 bases and V by 10 bases; bases with no gene match: 2.

This clone was recorded many times. The V and J genes are TRBV7-9 and TRBJ2-4; D possibly corresponds to TRBD1 (5 bases). Trimming pared 5 bases from V and 9 bases from J, leaving 14 bases between. The germline V gene has CDR1 SEHNR and CDR2 FQNEAQ (reference sequence). CDR3 length: 13 residues. In nucleotides, the CDR3 is TGTGCCAGCAGCCAAGAACAGGCAGGCATTCAGTACTTC. Translating gives CASSQEQAGIQYF.

This clone was seen at least ten times. In the same sample, other DNA sequences code for this CDR3. This sequence joins TRBV6-5 and TRBJ2-3; D is unresolved. Germline V gene lookup returns CDR1 MNHEY and CDR2 SVGAGI. V gave up 2 bases and J gave up 5 bases, with 2 bases separating them. This CDR3 is built from 11 residues. The CDR3 loop reads CASSYGDTQYF. CDR3 DNA sequence: TGTGCCAGCAGTTACGGAGATACGCAGTATTTT.

The chain carries TRBV29-1 and TRBJ2-7, with TRBD2 matching over 10 bases. This CDR3 comprises 14 residues. The V gene end was trimmed by 2 bases and the J gene end by 7 bases; junction bases not matched to a gene: 8. The germline gives CDR1 SQVTM, CDR2 ANQGSEA. Here the CDR3 reads CSVEKAGGPGEQYF. The CDR3 DNA sequence: TGCAGCGTTGAAAAAGCGGGAGGGCCCGGAGAGCAGTACTTC.

The chain combines TRBV25-1 with TRBJ2-6, with unresolved D. Trimming shortened V by 5 bases and J by 2 bases, and 13 bases separated the two germline ends. This CDR3 is 16 amino acids long. Germline V gene data show CDR1 as MGHDK and CDR2 as SYGVNS. CDR3 sequence (DNA): TGTGCCAGCAGTCCCCTGTTGTCAACTGGGGCCAACGTCCTGACTTTC. This encodes CASSPLLSTGANVLTF.

There are a few counts of this clone. The chain links TRBV5-1 to TRBJ2-5, with D uncertain. Germline lookup yields CDR1 SGHRS and CDR2 YFSETQ. CDR3 length: 15 residues. Trimming shortened V by 2 bases and J by 4 bases, and 15 bases separated the two germline ends. The CDR3 sequence is CASSFYAPNAETQYF. The CDR3 DNA reads TGCGCCAGCAGCTTTTACGCCCCCAATGCAGAGACCCAGTACTTC.

This clone was recorded many times. The CDR3 sequence: CASSSRGTGANVLTF. CDR3 in DNA: TGTGCCAGCAGCTCCCGTGGGACCGGGGCCAACGTCCTGACTTTC. The V gene is TRBV7-2, the J gene TRBJ2-6; D is perhaps TRBD1 or TRBD2 (5 bases each). Germline assignment: CDR1 SGHTA and CDR2 FQGNSA. Trimming shortened V by 4 bases and J by 4 bases, and 11 bases separated the two germline ends. The CDR3 has 15 residues.

This sequence joins TRBV10-1 and TRBJ1-2; TRBD1 might be the D (5 bases). This CDR3 has 16 residues. The V gene's germline CDR1 is WNHNN and CDR2 SYGVQD (reference sequence). V dropped 3 bases and J dropped 4 bases, with 18 bases sitting between them. DNA for the CDR3: TGCGCCAGCAGTGAACGGGACCGAGGGCCGTCCTATGGCTACACCTTC. Translating gives CASSERDRGPSYGYTF.

This clone was seen ten or more times. The rearrangement uses TRBV30 and TRBJ2-5; 9 nucleotides match TRBD1. The CDR3 totals 12 residues. Germline V gene sequence: CDR1 GTSNPN, CDR2 SVGIG (reference sequence). CDR3 DNA: TGTGCTGGGACAGGGAGTGGGGAGACCCAGTACTTC. This translates into CAGTGSGETQYF.

The gene calls are TRBV30 and TRBJ1-1; D not certain. CDR3 length: 13 residues. The germline V gene encodes CDR1 GTSNPN and CDR2 SVGIG (reference sequence). The V and J ends lost 0 bases and 3 bases respectively, with 8 bases between them. As DNA, the CDR3 is TGTGCCTGGAGTGTTAGCCGAGACACTGAAGCTTTCTTT. Translating it yields CAWSVSRDTEAFF. The variable domain in full, completed from reference TRBV30 and TRBJ1-1, reads SQTIHQWPATLVQPVGSPLSLECTVEGTSNPNLYWYRQAAGRGLQLLFYSVGIGQISSEVPQNLSASRPQDRQFILSSKKLLLSDSGFYLCAWSVSRDTEAFFGQGTRLTVV.

This clone was seen a few times. V is TRBV6-5 and J is TRBJ2-3; no definite D call. CDR3 length equals 11 residues. The V and J ends lost 6 bases and 2 bases respectively, with 3 bases between them. Germline V CDR1 and CDR2: MNHEY, SVGAGI. The CDR3 spells CASRVTDTQYF. CDR3 in DNA: TGTGCCAGCAGGGTCACAGATACGCAGTATTTT.

In this sample, this clone turned up a few times. The gene calls are TRBV6-6 and TRBJ2-7; possible D gene TRBD2, 5 bases. Germline V gene data show CDR1 as MNHNY and CDR2 as SVGAGI (reference sequence). V was pared by 5 bases and J by 3 bases, with 8 bases between. The CDR3 is 12 residues long. CDR3 sequence: CASSPGNYEQYF. The DNA of the CDR3 is TGTGCCAGCAGTCCCGGGAACTACGAGCAGTACTTC.

This chain links TRBV23-1 with TRBJ2-7; D perhaps matches TRBD1 (5 bases). TRBV23-1 is an ORF, with its function uncertain. The ends were cut back, 0 bases at V and 0 bases at J, with 6 bases in the middle. This CDR3 has 14 amino acids. For the CDR3, the DNA is TGCGCCAGCAGTCAATCCGACAGCTCCTACGAGCAGTACTTC. Translating gives CASSQSDSSYEQYF.

This clone has more than one count but fewer than ten. The V and J genes are TRBV7-2 and TRBJ2-7; a possible D gene is TRBD1 (6 bases). The V end lost 4 bases, the J end lost 3 bases, and 16 bases lay between the germline ends. Germline loops: CDR1 SGHTA, CDR2 FQGNSA. The CDR3 has 15 residues. The CDR3 protein is CASSSQQGPLYEQYF. CDR3 bases: TGTGCCAGCAGCTCTCAACAGGGCCCTCTCTACGAGCAGTACTTC.

V is TRBV4-3 and J is TRBJ1-1; maybe TRBD1 (5 bases). Germline V gene data show CDR1 as LGHNA and CDR2 as YSLEER. V lost 0 bases and J 4 bases, leaving 9 bases between the germline ends. CDR3 size: 14 residues. The CDR3 reads CASSQERGRTEAFF. The CDR3, as DNA: TGCGCCAGCAGCCAAGAGAGGGGTCGCACTGAAGCTTTCTTT.

The chain employs TRBV7-2 and TRBJ2-5; D remains ambiguous. V lost 5 bases to trimming and J lost 5 bases, with 12 bases between them. Germline V lookup: CDR1 SGHTA, CDR2 FQGNSA. This CDR3 spans 13 amino acids. CDR3 residues: CASSPRARETQYF. The CDR3 region has the DNA TGTGCCAGCAGCCCCCGAGCAAGGGAGACCCAGTACTTC.

This clone turned up a few times. The V gene is TRBV30, the J gene TRBJ2-7, with a possible D match to TRBD2 (5 bases). Trimming left V 0 bases short and J 1 base short, with 10 bases between. The CDR3 is made up of 14 amino acids. From germline, CDR1 is GTSNPN and CDR2 SVGIG (reference sequence). CDR3 region: CAWSVRGQSYEQYF. DNA of the CDR3: TGTGCCTGGAGTGTACGAGGGCAGTCCTACGAGCAGTACTTC.

This clone was counted a single time. This sequence joins TRBV10-3 and TRBJ2-5; TRBD2 might be the D (6 bases). V dropped 7 bases and J dropped 4 bases, with 16 bases sitting between them. CDR3 length equals 14 residues. Germline loops: CDR1 ENHRY, CDR2 SYGVKD. CDR3 protein: CAIKGLLEGETQYF. CDR3 nucleotides: TGTGCCATCAAGGGACTCCTGGAGGGAGAGACCCAGTACTTC.

J is TRBJ2-3 and V is TRBV29-1; TRBD1 is a possible D gene (5 bases). V lost 7 bases, J lost 1 base, and 12 bases lay in between. CDR3 length: 13 amino acids. Germline V CDR1 and CDR2: SQVTM, ANQGSEA. CDR3 region: CSGDEGGTDTQYF. In DNA form, the CDR3 reads TGCAGCGGAGATGAAGGGGGCACAGATACGCAGTATTTT.

This clone was seen ten or more times. The DNA for the CDR3 is TGTGCCAGCAGTCCGGGGGCGGCCCAGTACTTC. As protein: CASSPGAAQYF. The chain employs TRBV25-1 and TRBJ2-5; the D call may be TRBD1 or TRBD2 (6 bases each). CDR3 length: 11 residues. The germline V gene encodes CDR1 MGHDK and CDR2 SYGVNS. Trimming stripped 5 bases from V and 9 bases from J, with 10 bases between.

This clone was detected only a few times. The rearrangement links TRBV30 to TRBJ1-5; tentative D call: TRBD1 (5 bases). The V end was cut by 4 bases, the J end by 5 bases, with 15 bases between. Germline CDR1 GTSNPN, CDR2 SVGIG (reference sequence). This CDR3 contains 14 residues. CDR3 DNA: TGTGCCTGGAACCGGGAGGGGTGGGATCAGCCCCAGCATTTT. It yields the protein CAWNREGWDQPQHF.

The gene calls are TRBV29-1 and TRBJ2-2; D uncertain. The CDR3 spans 13 residues. V lost 6 bases and J 1 base, leaving 9 bases between the germline ends. Germline CDR1 and CDR2: SQVTM and ANQGSEA. CDR3 region: CSVHDWNTGELFF. The CDR3 DNA reads as TGCAGCGTGCATGACTGGAACACCGGGGAGCTGTTTTTT.

The chain recombines TRBV11-2 with TRBJ1-1; D gene uncertain. CDR3 length equals 15 residues. V lost 5 bases and J lost 0, with 13 bases in between. The germline V gene encodes CDR1 SGHAT and CDR2 FQNNGV. CDR3 amino acids: CASSVRGSMNTEAFF. Written as DNA, the CDR3 is TGTGCCAGCAGCGTGCGCGGCTCGATGAACACTGAAGCTTTCTTT.

The J gene is TRBJ2-7, the V gene TRBV7-8, with unresolved D. This CDR3 has 13 residues. Trimming took 6 bases from V and 0 from J, leaving 9 bases between them. Looked up from germline, CDR1 is SGHVS and CDR2 is FQNEAQ. DNA for the CDR3: TGTGCCAGCAGGAACCGGGCCTCCTACGAGCAGTACTTC. Translation: CASRNRASYEQYF.

The CDR3 reads CASRALAGVPETQYF. The CDR3 DNA follows: TGTGCCAGCAGGGCGCTAGCGGGAGTCCCAGAGACCCAGTACTTC. The chain carries TRBV2 and TRBJ2-5; 10 positions match TRBD2. The germline CDR1 and CDR2 sequences are SNHLY and FYNNEI. J was trimmed by 4 bases and V by 6 bases; bases with no gene match: 8. CDR3 length: 15 residues. Together with reference TRBV2 and TRBJ2-5, the CDR3 gives the full variable domain: EPEVTQTPSHQVTQMGQEVILRCVPISNHLYFYWYRQILGQKVEFLVSFYNNEISEKSEIFDDQFSVERPDGSNFTLKIRSTKLEDSAMYFCASRALAGVPETQYFGPGTRLLVL.

There are a few counts of this clone. This chain joins TRBV11-2 and TRBJ2-7; 9 positions match TRBD2. Per germline, CDR1 SGHAT and CDR2 FQNNGV. After removal of 4 bases from V and 1 base from J, the junction contained 2 bases not matched to a gene. CDR3 length: 14 amino acids. The CDR3 region has the DNA TGTGCCAGCAGCTACGGACTAGCGTCCTACGAGCAGTACTTC. Amino acid sequence: CASSYGLASYEQYF.